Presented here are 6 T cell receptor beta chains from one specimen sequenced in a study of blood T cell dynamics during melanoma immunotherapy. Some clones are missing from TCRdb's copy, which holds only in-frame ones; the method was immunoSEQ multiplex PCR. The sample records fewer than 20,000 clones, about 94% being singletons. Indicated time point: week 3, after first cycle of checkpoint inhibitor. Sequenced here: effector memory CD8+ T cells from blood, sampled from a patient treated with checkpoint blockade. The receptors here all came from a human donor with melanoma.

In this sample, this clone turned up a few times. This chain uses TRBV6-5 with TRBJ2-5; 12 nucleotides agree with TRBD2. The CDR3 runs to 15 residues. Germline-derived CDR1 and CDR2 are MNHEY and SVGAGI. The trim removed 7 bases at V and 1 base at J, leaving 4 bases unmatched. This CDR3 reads CASTLTSGGQETQYF. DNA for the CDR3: TGTGCCAGCACTTTGACTAGCGGGGGCCAAGAGACCCAGTACTTC.

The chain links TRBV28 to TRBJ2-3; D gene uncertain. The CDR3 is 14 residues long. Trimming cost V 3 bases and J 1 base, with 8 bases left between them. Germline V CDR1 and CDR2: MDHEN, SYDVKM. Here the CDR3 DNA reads TGTGCCAGCAGTTTGGGCCAGGGCACAGATACGCAGTATTTT. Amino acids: CASSLGQGTDTQYF.

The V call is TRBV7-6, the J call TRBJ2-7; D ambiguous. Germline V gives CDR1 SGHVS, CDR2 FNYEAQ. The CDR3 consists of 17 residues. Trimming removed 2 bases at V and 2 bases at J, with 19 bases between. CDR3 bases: TGTGCCAGCAGCTTAAGAGTCGGGCATCCAGAACCCTACGAGCAGTACTTC. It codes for CASSLRVGHPEPYEQYF.

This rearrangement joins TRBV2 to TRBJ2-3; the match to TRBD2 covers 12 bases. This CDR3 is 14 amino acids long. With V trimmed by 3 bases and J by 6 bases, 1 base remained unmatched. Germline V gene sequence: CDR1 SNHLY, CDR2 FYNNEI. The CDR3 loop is CASSETSGSDTQYF. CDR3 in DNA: TGTGCCAGCAGTGAGACTAGCGGGAGTGATACGCAGTATTTT.

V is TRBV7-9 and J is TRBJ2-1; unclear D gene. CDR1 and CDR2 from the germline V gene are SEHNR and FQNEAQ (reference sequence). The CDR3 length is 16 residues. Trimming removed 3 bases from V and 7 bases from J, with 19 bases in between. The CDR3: CASSLGTGGVLNEQFF. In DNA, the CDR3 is TGTGCCAGCAGCTTGGGAACCGGCGGAGTCTTGAATGAGCAGTTCTTC.

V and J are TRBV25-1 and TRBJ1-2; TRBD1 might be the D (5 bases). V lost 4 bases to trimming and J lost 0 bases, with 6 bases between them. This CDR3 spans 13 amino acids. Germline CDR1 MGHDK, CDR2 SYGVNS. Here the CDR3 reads CASSADTNYGYTF. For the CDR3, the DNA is TGTGCCAGCAGTGCGGACACTAACTATGGCTACACCTTC.